A selection of T cell receptor beta chains follows, all from one sample in a study of blood T cell repertoires in COVID-19. Repertoires were generated with immunoSEQ multiplex PCR, while TCRdb's copy carries only in-frame clones and drops some. The sample lists under 250,000 clones, roughly 86% occurring once. The sequencing sample was made of peripheral blood. The source of these receptors is a woman aged 80 or over with COVID-19, enrolled during active disease. The CDR3 runs from the conserved cysteine through the conserved F or W. A D gene is named only where the DNA matches it firmly. Not all rows give a size; the values are once, few, many and, for expanded clones, a class.

J,V,size,D,DNA,CDR3
TRBJ1-2,TRBV28,NA,NA,TGTGCCAGCACCTCCGCAGGGCAGAACCACTATGGCTACACCTTC,CASTSAGQNHYGYTF
TRBJ2-5,TRBV7-8,NA,TRBD2,TGTGCCAGCAGCTTAGTTGGGCTAGCGGATCAAGAGACCCAGTACTTC,CASSLVGLADQETQYF
TRBJ2-3,TRBV19,NA,TRBD2,TGTGCCAGTAGTATACTAGCGGGGGCCAGCACAGATACGCAGTATTTT,CASSILAGASTDTQYF
TRBJ1-2,TRBV19,NA,NA,TGTGCCAGTACTGACAGAAACTATGGCTACACCTTC,CASTDRNYGYTF
TRBJ2-3,TRBV19,NA,TRBD1,TGTGCCAGTAGCACGACAGGGAGCACAGATACGCAGTATTTT,CASSTTGSTDTQYF
TRBJ1-4,TRBV14,NA,NA,TGTGCCAGCGACAGAGCAGGGGATGACGAAAAACTGTTTTTT,CASDRAGDDEKLFF
TRBJ1-2,TRBV6-6,NA,TRBD1,TGTGCCAGCAATCTACAAGGACAGGGGGCTATCTATGGCTACACCTTC,CASNLQGQGAIYGYTF
TRBJ1-1,TRBV19,NA,NA,TGTGCCAGTAGTATCACGTTAACCGGGTTCGAAGCTTTCTTT,CASSITLTGFEAFF
TRBJ1-1,TRBV28,few,TRBD1,TGTGCCAGTCTCCCGACAGGGGGCTATATCGGTAACACTGAAGCTTTCTTT,CASLPTGGYIGNTEAFF
TRBJ1-1,TRBV18,NA,NA,TGTGCCAGCTCACAAGCCGGGAAATTTCTGGAAGCTTTCTTT,CASSQAGKFLEAFF
TRBJ1-6,TRBV11-2,NA,NA,TGTGCCAGCAGCTATCTAGGGGGTAATAATTCACCCCTCCACTTT,CASSYLGGNNSPLHF